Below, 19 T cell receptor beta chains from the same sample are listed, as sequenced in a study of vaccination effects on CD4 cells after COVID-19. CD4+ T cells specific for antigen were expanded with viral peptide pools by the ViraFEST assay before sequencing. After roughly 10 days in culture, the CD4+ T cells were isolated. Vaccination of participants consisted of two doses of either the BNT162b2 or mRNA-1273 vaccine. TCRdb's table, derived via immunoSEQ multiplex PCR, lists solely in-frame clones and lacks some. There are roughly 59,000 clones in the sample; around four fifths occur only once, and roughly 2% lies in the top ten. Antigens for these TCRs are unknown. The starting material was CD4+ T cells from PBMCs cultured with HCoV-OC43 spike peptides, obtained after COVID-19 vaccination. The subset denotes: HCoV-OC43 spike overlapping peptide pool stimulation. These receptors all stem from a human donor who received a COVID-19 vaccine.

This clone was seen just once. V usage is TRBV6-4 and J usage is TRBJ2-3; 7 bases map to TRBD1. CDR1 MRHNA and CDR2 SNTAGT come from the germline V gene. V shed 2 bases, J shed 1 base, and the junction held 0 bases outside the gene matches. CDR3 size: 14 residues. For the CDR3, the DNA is TGTGCCAGCAGTGACAGGGGGCGCACAGATACGCAGTATTTT. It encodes CASSDRGRTDTQYF.

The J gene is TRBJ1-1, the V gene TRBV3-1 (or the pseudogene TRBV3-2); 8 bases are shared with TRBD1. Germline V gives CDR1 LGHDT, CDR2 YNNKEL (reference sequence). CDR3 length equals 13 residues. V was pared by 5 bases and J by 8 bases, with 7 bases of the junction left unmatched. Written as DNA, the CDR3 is TGTGCCAGCAGCTTCAGGGGGCTTTTCGAAGCTTTCTTT. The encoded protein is CASSFRGLFEAFF.

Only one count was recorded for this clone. CDR3 protein: CASSDPGQGLYGYTF. In DNA, the CDR3 is TGTGCCAGCAGTGATCCAGGACAGGGGCTCTATGGCTACACCTTC. V is TRBV25-1 and J is TRBJ1-2, with 9 bases that match TRBD1. The CDR3 is 15 residues long. J gave up 4 bases and V 3 bases, and 6 bases lay outside the gene matches. Per germline, CDR1 MGHDK and CDR2 SYGVNS.

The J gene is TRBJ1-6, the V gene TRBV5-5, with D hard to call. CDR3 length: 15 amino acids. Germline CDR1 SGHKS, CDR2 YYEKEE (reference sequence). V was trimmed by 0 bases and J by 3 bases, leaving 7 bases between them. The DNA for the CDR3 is TGTGCCAGCAGCTTGGGCAGTGGCTATAATTCACCCCTCCACTTT. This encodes CASSLGSGYNSPLHF.

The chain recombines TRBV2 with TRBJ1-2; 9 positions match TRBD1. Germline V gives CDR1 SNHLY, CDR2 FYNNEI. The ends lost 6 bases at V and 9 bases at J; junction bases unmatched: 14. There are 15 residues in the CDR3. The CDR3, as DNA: TGTGCCAGCAGCACGGGACAGGGACTTGGGGGACGCTACACCTTC. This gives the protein CASSTGQGLGGRYTF.

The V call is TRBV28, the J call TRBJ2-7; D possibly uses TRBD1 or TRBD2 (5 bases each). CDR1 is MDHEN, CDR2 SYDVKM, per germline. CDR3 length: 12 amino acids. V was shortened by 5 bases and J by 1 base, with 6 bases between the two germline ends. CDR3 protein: CASSGGSYEQYV. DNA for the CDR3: TGTGCCAGCAGTGGGGGTTCCTACGAGCAGTACGTC.

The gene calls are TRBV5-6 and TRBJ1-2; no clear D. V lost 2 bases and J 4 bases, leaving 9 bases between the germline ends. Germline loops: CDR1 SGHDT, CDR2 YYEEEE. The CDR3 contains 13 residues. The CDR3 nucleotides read TGTGCCAGCAGCTTACCGCCAATCTATGGCTACACCTTC. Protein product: CASSLPPIYGYTF.

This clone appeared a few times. As DNA, the CDR3 is TGCGCCAGCAGCTTACAGGCGAACACCGGGGAGCTGTTTTTT. Protein product: CASSLQANTGELFF. J is TRBJ2-2 and V is TRBV5-1; TRBD1 is a possible D gene (5 bases). CDR3 length equals 14 residues. V dropped 2 bases and J dropped 0 bases, with 5 bases sitting between them. Germline CDR1 reads SGHRS; CDR2 reads YFSETQ.

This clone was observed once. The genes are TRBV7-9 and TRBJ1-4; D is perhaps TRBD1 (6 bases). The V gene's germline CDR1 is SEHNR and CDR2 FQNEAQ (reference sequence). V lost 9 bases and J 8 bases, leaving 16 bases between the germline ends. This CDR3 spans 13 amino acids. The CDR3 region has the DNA TGTGCCAGTCACCGGGGGCCCAAGGAAAAACTGTTTTTT. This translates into CASHRGPKEKLFF.

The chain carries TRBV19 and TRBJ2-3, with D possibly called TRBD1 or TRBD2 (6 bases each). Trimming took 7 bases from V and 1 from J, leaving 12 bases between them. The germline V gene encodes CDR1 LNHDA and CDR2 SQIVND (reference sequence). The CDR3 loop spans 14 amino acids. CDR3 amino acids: CASTARGRTDTQYF. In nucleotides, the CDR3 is TGTGCCAGTACCGCTCGGGGGCGCACAGATACGCAGTATTTT.

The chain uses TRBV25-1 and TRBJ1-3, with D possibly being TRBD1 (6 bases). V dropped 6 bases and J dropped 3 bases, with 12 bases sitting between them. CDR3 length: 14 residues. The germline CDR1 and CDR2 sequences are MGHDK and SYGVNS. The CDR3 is CASRAGVDGNTIYF. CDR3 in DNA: TGTGCCAGCAGAGCAGGGGTCGATGGAAACACCATATATTTT.

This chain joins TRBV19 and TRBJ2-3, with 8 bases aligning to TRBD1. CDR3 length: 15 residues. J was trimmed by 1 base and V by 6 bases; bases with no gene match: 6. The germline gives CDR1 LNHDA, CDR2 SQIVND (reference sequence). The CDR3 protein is CASRDRGVGTDTQYF. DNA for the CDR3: TGTGCCAGTAGAGACAGGGGTGTGGGCACAGATACGCAGTATTTT.

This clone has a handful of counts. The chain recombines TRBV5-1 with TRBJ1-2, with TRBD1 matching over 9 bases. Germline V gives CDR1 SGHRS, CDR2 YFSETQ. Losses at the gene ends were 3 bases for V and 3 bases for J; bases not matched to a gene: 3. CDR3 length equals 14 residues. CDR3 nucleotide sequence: TGCGCCAGCAGCTCGACAGGGGGGGACTATGGCTACACCTTC. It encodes CASSSTGGDYGYTF.

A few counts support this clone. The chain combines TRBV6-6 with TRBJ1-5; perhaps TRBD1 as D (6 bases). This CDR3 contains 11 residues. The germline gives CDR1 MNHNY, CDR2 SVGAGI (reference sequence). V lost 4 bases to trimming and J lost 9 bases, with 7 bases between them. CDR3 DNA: TGTGCCAGCAGTTTCAGGGGGCCCCAGCATTTT. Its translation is CASSFRGPQHF.

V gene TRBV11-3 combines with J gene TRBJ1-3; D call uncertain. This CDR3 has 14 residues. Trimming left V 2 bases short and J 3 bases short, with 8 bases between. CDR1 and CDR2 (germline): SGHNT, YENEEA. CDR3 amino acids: CASSLRTDGNTIYF. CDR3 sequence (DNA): TGTGCCAGCAGCTTAAGGACCGATGGAAACACCATATATTTT.

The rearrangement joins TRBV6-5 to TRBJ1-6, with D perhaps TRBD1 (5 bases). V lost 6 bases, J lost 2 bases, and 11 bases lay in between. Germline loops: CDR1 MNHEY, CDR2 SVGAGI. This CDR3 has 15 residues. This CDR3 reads CASRTAPAYNSPLHF. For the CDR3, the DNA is TGTGCCAGCAGGACAGCCCCGGCCTATAATTCACCCCTCCACTTT.

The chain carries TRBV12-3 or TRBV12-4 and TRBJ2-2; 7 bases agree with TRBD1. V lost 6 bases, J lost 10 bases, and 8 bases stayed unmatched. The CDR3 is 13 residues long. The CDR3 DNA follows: TGTGCCAGCAGATCGAGGGGGCGGAAGGAGCTGTTTTTT. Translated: CASRSRGRKELFF.

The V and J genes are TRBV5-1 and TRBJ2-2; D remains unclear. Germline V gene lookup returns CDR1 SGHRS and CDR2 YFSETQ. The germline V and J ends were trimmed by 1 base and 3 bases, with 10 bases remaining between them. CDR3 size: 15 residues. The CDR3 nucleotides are TGCGCCAGCAGCTTGTGGTCCGGCTACACCGGGGAGCTGTTTTTT. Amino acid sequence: CASSLWSGYTGELFF.

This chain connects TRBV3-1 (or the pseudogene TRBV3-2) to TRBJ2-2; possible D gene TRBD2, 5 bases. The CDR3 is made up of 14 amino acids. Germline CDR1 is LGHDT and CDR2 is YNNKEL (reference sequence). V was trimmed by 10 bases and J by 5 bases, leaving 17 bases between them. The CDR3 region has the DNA TGTGCCACCCAGAGCCCCACGGGAACCGGGGAGCTGTTTTTT. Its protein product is CATQSPTGTGELFF.